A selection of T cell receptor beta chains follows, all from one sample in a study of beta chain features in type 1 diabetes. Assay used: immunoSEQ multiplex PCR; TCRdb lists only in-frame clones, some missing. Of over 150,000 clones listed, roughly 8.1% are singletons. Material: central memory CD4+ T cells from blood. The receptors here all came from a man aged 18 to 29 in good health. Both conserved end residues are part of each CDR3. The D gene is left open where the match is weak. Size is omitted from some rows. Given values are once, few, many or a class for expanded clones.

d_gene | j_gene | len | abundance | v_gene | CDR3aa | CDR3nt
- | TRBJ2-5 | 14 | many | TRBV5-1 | CASSLVTDQETQYF | TGCGCCAGCAGCTTGGTAACAGACCAAGAGACCCAGTACTTC
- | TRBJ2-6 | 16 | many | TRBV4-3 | CASSHGRYSGANVLTF | TGCGCCAGCAGCCATGGCAGATACTCTGGGGCCAACGTCCTGACTTTC
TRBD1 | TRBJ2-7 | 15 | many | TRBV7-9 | CASSPRDRGSYEQYF | TGTGCCAGCAGCCCCCGGGACAGGGGATCCTACGAGCAGTACTTC
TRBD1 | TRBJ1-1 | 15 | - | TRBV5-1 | CASSLGTGVNTEAFF | TGCGCCAGCAGCTTAGGGACAGGGGTGAACACTGAAGCTTTCTTT
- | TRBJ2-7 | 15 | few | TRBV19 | CASSMSPVTPYEQYF | TGTGCCAGTAGTATGTCACCGGTTACCCCCTACGAGCAGTACTTC
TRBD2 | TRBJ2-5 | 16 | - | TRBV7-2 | CASSPRLAGGRETQYF | TGTGCCAGCAGCCCCAGACTAGCGGGAGGGAGAGAGACCCAGTACTTC
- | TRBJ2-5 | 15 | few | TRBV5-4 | CASSTKVGVQETQYF | TGTGCCAGCAGCACCAAAGTCGGGGTGCAAGAGACCCAGTACTTC
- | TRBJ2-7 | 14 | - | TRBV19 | CASSPSLGPVEQYF | TGTGCCAGTAGCCCGAGCCTGGGGCCGGTCGAGCAGTACTTC
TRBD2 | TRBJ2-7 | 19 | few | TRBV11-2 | CASSPFKPPGLAGVNEQYF | TGTGCCAGCAGCCCATTCAAACCTCCTGGACTAGCGGGAGTAAACGAGCAGTACTTC
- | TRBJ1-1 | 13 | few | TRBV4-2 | CASSQQGLPEAFF | TGTGCCAGCAGCCAACAGGGTCTCCCTGAAGCTTTCTTT
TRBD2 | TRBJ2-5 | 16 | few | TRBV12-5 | CASGLGTSGAPETQYF | TGTGCTAGTGGTTTGGGGACTAGCGGGGCCCCCGAGACCCAGTACTTC
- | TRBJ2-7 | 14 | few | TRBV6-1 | CASIPNGAIYEQYF | TGTGCCAGCATCCCAAACGGTGCCATCTACGAGCAGTACTTC
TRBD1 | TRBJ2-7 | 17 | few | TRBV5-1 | CASSALLTGGLLAEQYF | TGCGCCAGCAGCGCCTTACTGACAGGGGGGCTGCTGGCAGAGCAGTACTTC
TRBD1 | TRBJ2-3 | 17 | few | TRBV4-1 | CASSLSGQGDSTDTQYF | TGCGCCAGCAGCCTCTCGGGACAGGGGGATAGCACAGATACGCAGTATTTT
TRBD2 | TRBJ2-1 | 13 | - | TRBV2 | CASKDSGRNEQFF | TGTGCCAGCAAGGATAGCGGGAGAAATGAGCAGTTCTTC
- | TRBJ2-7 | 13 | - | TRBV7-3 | CASSDGGGYEQYF | TGTGCCAGCAGCGACGGGGGAGGCTACGAGCAGTACTTC
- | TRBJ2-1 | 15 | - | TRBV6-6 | CASSLDYNSYNEQFF | TGTGCCAGCAGTCTAGACTATAACTCCTACAATGAGCAGTTCTTC
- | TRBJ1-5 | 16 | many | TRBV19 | CASSIAAVQDNQPQHF | TGTGCCAGTAGTATAGCCGCCGTCCAGGATAATCAGCCCCAGCATTTT
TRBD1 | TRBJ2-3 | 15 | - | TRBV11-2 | CASSLGQVVGDTQYF | TGTGCCAGCAGCCTGGGACAGGTCGTTGGAGATACGCAGTATTTT
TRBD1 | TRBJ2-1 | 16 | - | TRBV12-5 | CASGKTSGQGGNEQFF | TGTGCTAGTGGTAAAACTTCGGGACAGGGTGGCAATGAGCAGTTCTTC
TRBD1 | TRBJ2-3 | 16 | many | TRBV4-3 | CASSQGQGPRAGTQYF | TGCGCCAGCAGCCAAGGACAGGGACCGAGGGCCGGTACGCAGTATTTT
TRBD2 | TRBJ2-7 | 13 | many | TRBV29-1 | CSVAGLQGYEQYF | TGCAGCGTAGCGGGACTTCAAGGCTACGAGCAGTACTTC
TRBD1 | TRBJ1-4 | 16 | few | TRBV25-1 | CASSDHDRGRSEKLFF | TGTGCCAGCAGTGACCATGACAGGGGGCGAAGTGAAAAACTGTTTTTT
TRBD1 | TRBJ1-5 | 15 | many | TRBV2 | CASSSRDRVRQPQHF | TGTGCCAGCAGCTCCCGGGACAGGGTACGTCAGCCCCAGCATTTT
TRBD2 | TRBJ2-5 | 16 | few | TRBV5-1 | CASSPGLAGVRETQYF | TGCGCCAGCAGCCCGGGACTAGCGGGAGTTAGGGAGACCCAGTACTTC
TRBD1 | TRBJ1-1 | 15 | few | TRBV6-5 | CASSKTGDMNTEAFF | TGTGCCAGCAGTAAGACAGGGGATATGAACACTGAAGCTTTCTTT
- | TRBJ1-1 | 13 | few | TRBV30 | CAWVPGGSGLAFF | TGTGCCTGGGTTCCTGGAGGTTCCGGATTGGCTTTCTTT